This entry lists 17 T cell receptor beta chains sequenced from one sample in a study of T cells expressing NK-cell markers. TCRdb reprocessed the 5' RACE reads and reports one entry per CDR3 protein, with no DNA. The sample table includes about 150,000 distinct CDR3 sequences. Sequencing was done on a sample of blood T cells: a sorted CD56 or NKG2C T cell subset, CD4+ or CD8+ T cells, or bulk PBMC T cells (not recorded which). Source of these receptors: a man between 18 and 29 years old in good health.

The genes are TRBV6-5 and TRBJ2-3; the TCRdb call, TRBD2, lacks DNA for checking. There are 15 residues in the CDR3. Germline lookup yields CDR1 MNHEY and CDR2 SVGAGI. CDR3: CASSYSLAGTDTQYF.

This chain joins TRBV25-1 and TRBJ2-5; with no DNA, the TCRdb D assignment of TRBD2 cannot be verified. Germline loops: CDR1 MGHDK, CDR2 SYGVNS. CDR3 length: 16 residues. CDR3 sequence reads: CASSELTSGSQETQYF. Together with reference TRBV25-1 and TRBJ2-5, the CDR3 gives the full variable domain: EADIYQTPRYLVIGTGKKITLECSQTMGHDKMYWYQQDPGMELHLIHYSYGVNSTEKGDLSSESTVSRIRTEHFPLTLESARPSHTSQYLCASSELTSGSQETQYFGPGTRLLVL.

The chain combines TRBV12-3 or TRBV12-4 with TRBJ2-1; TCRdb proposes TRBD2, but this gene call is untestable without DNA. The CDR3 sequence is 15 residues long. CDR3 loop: CASSLVLAGEGEQFF.

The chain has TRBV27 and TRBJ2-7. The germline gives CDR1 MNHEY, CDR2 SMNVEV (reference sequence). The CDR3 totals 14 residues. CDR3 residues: CASSYSGGSYEQYF.

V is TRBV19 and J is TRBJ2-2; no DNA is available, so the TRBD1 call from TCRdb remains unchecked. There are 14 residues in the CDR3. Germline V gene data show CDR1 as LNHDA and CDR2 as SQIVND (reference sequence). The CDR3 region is CASSIAGGTGELFF.

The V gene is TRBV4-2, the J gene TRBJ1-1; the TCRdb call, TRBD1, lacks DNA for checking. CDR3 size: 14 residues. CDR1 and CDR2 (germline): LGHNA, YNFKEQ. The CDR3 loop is CASSRRGADSEAFF.

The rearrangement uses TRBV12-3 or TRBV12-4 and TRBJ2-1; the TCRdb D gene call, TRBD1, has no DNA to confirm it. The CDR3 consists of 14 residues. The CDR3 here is CASSPTTGDNEQFF.

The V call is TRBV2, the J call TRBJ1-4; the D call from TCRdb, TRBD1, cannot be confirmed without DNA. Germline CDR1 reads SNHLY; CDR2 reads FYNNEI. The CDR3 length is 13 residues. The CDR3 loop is CAITQGTNEKLFF.

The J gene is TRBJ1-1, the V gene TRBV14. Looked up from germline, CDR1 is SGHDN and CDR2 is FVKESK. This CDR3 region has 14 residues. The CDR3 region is CASSQDLASTEAFF.

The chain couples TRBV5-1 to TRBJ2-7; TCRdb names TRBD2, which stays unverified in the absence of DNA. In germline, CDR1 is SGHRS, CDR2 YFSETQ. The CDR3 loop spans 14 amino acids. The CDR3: CASSPGLAGDEQYF. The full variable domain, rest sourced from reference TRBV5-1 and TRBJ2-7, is KAGVTQTPRYLIKTRGQQVTLSCSPISGHRSVSWYQQTPGQGLQFLFEYFSETQRNKGNFPGRFSGRQFSNSRSEMNVSTLELGDSALYLCASSPGLAGDEQYFGPGTRLTVT.

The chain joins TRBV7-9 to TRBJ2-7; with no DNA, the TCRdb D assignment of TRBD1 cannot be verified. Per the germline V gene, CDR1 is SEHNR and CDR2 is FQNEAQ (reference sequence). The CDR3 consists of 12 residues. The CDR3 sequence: CASSFQGYEQYF.

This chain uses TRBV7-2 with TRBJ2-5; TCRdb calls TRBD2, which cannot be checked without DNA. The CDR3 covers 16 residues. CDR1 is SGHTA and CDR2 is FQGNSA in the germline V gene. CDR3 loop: CASSSAGPWLGETQYF. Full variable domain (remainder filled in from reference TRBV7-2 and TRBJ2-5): GAGVSQSPSNKVTEKGKDVELRCDPISGHTALYWYRQSLGQGLEFLIYFQGNSAPDKSGLPSDRFSAERTGGSVSTLTIQRTQQEDSAVYLCASSSAGPWLGETQYFGPGTRLLVL.

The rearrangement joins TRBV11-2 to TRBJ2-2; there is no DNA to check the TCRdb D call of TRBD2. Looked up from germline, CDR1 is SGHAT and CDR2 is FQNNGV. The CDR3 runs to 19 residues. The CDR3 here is CASSSRLAGGPVNTGELFF.

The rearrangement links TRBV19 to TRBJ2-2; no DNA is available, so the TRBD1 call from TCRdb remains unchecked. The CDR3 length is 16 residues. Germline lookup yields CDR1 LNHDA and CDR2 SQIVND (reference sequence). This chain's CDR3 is CASSPPRGRLTGELFF.

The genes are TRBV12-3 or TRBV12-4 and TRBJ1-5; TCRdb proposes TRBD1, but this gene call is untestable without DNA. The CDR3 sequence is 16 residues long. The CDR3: CASSLSGFHSNQPQHF.

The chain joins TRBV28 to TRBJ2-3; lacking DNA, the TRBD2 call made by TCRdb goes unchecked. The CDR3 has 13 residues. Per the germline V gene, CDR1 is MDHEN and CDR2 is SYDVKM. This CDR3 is CASSPLRTDTQYF. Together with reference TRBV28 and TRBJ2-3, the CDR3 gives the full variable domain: DVKVTQSSRYLVKRTGEKVFLECVQDMDHENMFWYRQDPGLGLRLIYFSYDVKMKEKGDIPEGYSVSREKKERFSLILESASTNQTSMYLCASSPLRTDTQYFGPGTRLTVL.

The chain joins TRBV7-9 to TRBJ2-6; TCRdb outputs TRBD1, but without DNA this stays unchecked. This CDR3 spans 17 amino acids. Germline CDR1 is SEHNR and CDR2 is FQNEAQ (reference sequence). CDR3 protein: CASSLAPGDSGANVLTF.